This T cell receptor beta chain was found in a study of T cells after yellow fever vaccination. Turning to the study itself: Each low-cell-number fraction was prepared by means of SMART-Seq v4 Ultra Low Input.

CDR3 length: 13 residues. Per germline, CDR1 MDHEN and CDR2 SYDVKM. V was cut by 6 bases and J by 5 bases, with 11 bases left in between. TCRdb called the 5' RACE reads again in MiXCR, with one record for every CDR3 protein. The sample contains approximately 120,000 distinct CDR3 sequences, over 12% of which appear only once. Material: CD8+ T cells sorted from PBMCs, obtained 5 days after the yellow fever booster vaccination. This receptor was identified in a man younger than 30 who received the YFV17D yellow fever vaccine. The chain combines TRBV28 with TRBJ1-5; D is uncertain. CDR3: CASSKDGYQPQHF. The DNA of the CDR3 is TGTGCCAGCAGCAAGGACGGGTATCAGCCCCAGCATTTT.